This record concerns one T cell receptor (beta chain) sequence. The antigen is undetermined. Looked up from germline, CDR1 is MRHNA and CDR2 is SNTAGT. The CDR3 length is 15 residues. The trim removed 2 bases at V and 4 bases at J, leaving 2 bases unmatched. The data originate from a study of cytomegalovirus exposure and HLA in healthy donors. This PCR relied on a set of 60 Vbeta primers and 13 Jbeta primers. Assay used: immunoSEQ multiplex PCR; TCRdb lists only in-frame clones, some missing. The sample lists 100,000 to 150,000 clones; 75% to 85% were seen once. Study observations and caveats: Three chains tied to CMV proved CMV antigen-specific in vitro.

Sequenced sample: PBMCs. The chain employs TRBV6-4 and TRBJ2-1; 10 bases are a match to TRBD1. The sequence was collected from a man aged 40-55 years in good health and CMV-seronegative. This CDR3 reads CASSDGTGVYNEQFF. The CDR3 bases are TGTGCCAGCAGTGACGGGACAGGGGTATACAATGAGCAGTTCTTC.